These 29 T cell receptor beta chains originate from one sample sequenced in a study of blood T cell repertoires in COVID-19. Only in-frame clones appear in the TCRdb table, and some are missing; sequencing was by immunoSEQ multiplex PCR. The data contain about 270,000 clones, approximately 88% of them singletons. The sequencing sample was made of PBMCs or T cells enriched from blood (not recorded which). Receptor source: a woman under 40 who had recovered from COVID-19.

The chain carries TRBV5-1 and TRBJ1-6, with D possibly matching TRBD1 (6 bases). The CDR3 has 15 residues. Between the trimmed V and J ends, which lost 0 bases and 7 bases, there was a span of 11 bases. Per the germline V gene, CDR1 is SGHRS and CDR2 is YFSETQ. The chain's CDR3 is CASSLANRENSPLHF. The CDR3 nucleotides are TGCGCCAGCAGCTTGGCAAACAGGGAGAATTCACCCCTCCACTTT.

V usage is TRBV10-2 and J usage is TRBJ1-5; 7 bases fit TRBD1. The CDR3 is 14 amino acids. The germline gives CDR1 WSHSY, CDR2 SAAADI. J lost 3 bases, V lost 6 bases, and 5 bases had no gene match. Written as DNA, the CDR3 is TGCGCCAGCAGGGACAGGTCCTACAATCAGCCCCAGCATTTT. Its protein product is CASRDRSYNQPQHF.

The chain links TRBV27 to TRBJ2-1, with TRBD2 matching 13 bases. The CDR3 has 16 residues. V lost 7 bases and J lost 4; bases outside the gene matches: 7. Germline V gives CDR1 MNHEY, CDR2 SMNVEV (reference sequence). The CDR3 coding sequence is TGTGCCAGCATCGAAAAGGGACTAGCGGGGTACAATGAGCAGTTCTTC. Encoded protein: CASIEKGLAGYNEQFF.

The rearrangement uses TRBV7-2 and TRBJ1-1; tentative D call: TRBD1 (6 bases). The CDR3 covers 15 residues. Germline CDR1 is SGHTA and CDR2 is FQGNSA. Trimming took off 6 bases at V and 5 bases at J, with 19 bases between the two ends. DNA for the CDR3: TGTGCCAGCAGTCTAGACCGGGGCAGGGGAACTGAAGCTTTCTTT. Residues: CASSLDRGRGTEAFF.

The chain couples TRBV30 to TRBJ1-6; D is uncertain. The CDR3 has 12 amino acids. Germline CDR1 reads GTSNPN; CDR2 reads SVGIG (reference sequence). The V end was cut by 3 bases, the J end by 10 bases, with 10 bases between. Here the CDR3 reads CAWRDTPSPLHF. The CDR3 nucleotides read TGTGCCTGGAGAGACACTCCCTCACCCCTCCACTTT.

This clone has a handful of counts. The chain has TRBV9 and TRBJ1-6; 7 bases are shared with TRBD1. Trimming cost V 4 bases and J 7 bases; bases outside gene matches: 8. The germline V gene encodes CDR1 SGDLS and CDR2 YYNGEE. The CDR3 is 15 amino acids. The CDR3 loop reads CASSFRGDRNSPLHF. The DNA for the CDR3 is TGTGCCAGCAGCTTCCGCGGGGACAGAAATTCACCCCTCCACTTT.

The V call is TRBV15, the J call TRBJ2-7, with D maybe TRBD2 (6 bases). Germline V gives CDR1 LNHNV, CDR2 YYDKDF (reference sequence). The V gene lost 0 bases and the J gene lost 3 bases, with 12 bases spanning the gap. This CDR3 region has 15 residues. The CDR3 bases are TGTGCCACCAGCAGAGATGGGGGGAACCGCTACGAGCAGTACTTC. This sequence encodes CATSRDGGNRYEQYF. The full variable domain, rest sourced from reference TRBV15 and TRBJ2-7, is DAMVIQNPRYQVTQFGKPVTLSCSQTLNHNVMYWYQQKSSQAPKLLFHYYDKDFNNEADTPDNFQSRRPNTSFCFLDIRSPGLGDTAMYLCATSRDGGNRYEQYFGPGTRLTVT.

This chain joins TRBV6-6 and TRBJ1-1, with 9 bases fitting TRBD1. With 5 bases clipped from V and 0 bases from J, the junction kept 10 bases outside the gene matches. Germline CDR1 and CDR2: MNHNY and SVGAGI (reference sequence). This CDR3 has 17 amino acids. The CDR3 protein is CASSPVTGGRMNTEAFF. The CDR3 DNA follows: TGTGCCAGCAGTCCGGTAACAGGGGGCCGGATGAACACTGAAGCTTTCTTT.

The CDR3 loop is CASSLRTGVGNNSPLHF. CDR3 DNA sequence: TGTGCCAGCAGTCTCCGGACAGGGGTCGGGAATAATTCACCCCTCCACTTT. The rearrangement uses TRBV27 and TRBJ1-6, with 9 bases aligning to TRBD1. Germline CDR1 MNHEY, CDR2 SMNVEV (reference sequence). The CDR3 contains 17 residues. V gave up 5 bases and J gave up 5 bases; unmatched junction bases: 10.

The chain uses TRBV28 and TRBJ1-3, with TRBD1 matching 8 bases. The CDR3 extends over 15 amino acids. The V and J ends lost 3 bases and 3 bases, in that order; junction bases with no gene match: 4. Germline V gives CDR1 MDHEN, CDR2 SYDVKM. CDR3 sequence: CASSLQGASGNTIYF. The CDR3 coding sequence is TGTGCCAGCAGTTTGCAGGGGGCGAGTGGAAACACCATATATTTT. Supplemented by reference TRBV28 and TRBJ1-3, the full variable domain reads DVKVTQSSRYLVKRTGEKVFLECVQDMDHENMFWYRQDPGLGLRLIYFSYDVKMKEKGDIPEGYSVSREKKERFSLILESASTNQTSMYLCASSLQGASGNTIYFGEGSWLTVV.

The chain is built from TRBV19 and TRBJ1-5; D uncertain. CDR1 LNHDA and CDR2 SQIVND come from the germline V gene (reference sequence). V was trimmed by 7 bases and J by 6 bases, leaving 22 bases between them. The CDR3 totals 16 residues. DNA of the CDR3: TGTGCCAGTACCTCGGCCCTGATGAGGGCCTCTCAGCCCCAGCATTTT. Its protein product is CASTSALMRASQPQHF.

The CDR3 DNA sequence: TGTGCCACCAGCAGAAAGGACTTTTACAATCAGCCCCAGCATTTT. Protein sequence: CATSRKDFYNQPQHF. This rearrangement joins TRBV15 to TRBJ1-5; no clear D gene. This CDR3 region has 15 residues. The ends were cut back, 2 bases at V and 3 bases at J, with 11 bases in the middle. The germline gives CDR1 LNHNV, CDR2 YYDKDF (reference sequence). Supplemented by reference TRBV15 and TRBJ1-5, the full variable domain reads DAMVIQNPRYQVTQFGKPVTLSCSQTLNHNVMYWYQQKSSQAPKLLFHYYDKDFNNEADTPDNFQSRRPNTSFCFLDIRSPGLGDTAMYLCATSRKDFYNQPQHFGDGTRLSIL.

This clone appeared a single time. The chain is built from TRBV12-5 and TRBJ2-7; a possible D gene is TRBD1 (5 bases). CDR3 length equals 15 residues. V lost 1 base to trimming and J lost 0 bases, with 10 bases between them. Germline V gene lookup returns CDR1 LGHNT and CDR2 FRNRAP. The CDR3 reads CASGLGGLPSYEQYF. DNA of the CDR3: TGTGCTAGTGGTTTGGGGGGCCTCCCCTCCTACGAGCAGTACTTC.

The chain combines TRBV7-9 with TRBJ2-2, with D possibly TRBD1 on 5 matching bases. The CDR3 loop spans 16 amino acids. Looked up from germline, CDR1 is SEHNR and CDR2 is FQNEAQ (reference sequence). V was trimmed by 5 bases and J by 0 bases, leaving 13 bases between them. The CDR3 reads CASSAPGSPNTGELFF. The CDR3, as DNA: TGTGCCAGCAGCGCCCCAGGGTCTCCGAACACCGGGGAGCTGTTTTTT.

V usage is TRBV6-5 and J usage is TRBJ2-1; TRBD2 agrees at 8 bases. Germline trimming cut 1 base from V and 10 bases from J; bases unmatched to any gene: 12. In germline, CDR1 is MNHEY, CDR2 SVGAGI. The CDR3 spans 16 residues. The CDR3 loop is CASSYFPFGGANEQFF. The CDR3, as DNA: TGTGCCAGCAGTTACTTCCCTTTCGGGGGGGCCAACGAGCAGTTCTTC.

The chain employs TRBV19 and TRBJ1-5; the match to TRBD1 covers 7 bases. Germline CDR1 and CDR2: LNHDA and SQIVND (reference sequence). J lost 6 bases, V lost 3 bases, and 8 bases had no gene match. The CDR3 length is 15 residues. DNA for the CDR3: TGTGCCAGTAGTATTGGACAGGCGGGGGGTCAGCCCCAGCATTTT. Its protein is CASSIGQAGGQPQHF.

The chain combines TRBV9 with TRBJ1-1; no firm D call. The CDR3 contains 13 residues. Germline V gene lookup returns CDR1 SGDLS and CDR2 YYNGEE. The V and J ends lost 0 bases and 10 bases respectively, with 13 bases between them. This chain's CDR3 is CASSVDVGRVAFF. In nucleotides, the CDR3 is TGTGCCAGCAGCGTAGATGTAGGGAGGGTAGCTTTCTTT.

The V and J genes are TRBV6-2 or TRBV6-3 and TRBJ2-7; 11 nucleotides match TRBD2. Germline lookup yields CDR1 MNHEY and CDR2 SVGEGT. CDR3 length equals 15 residues. The junction had 6 bases not matched to a gene; V was cut back by 5 bases and J by 3 bases. This CDR3 reads CASSLTSGGRYEQYF. The CDR3 coding sequence is TGTGCCAGCAGTCTAACTAGCGGGGGCCGCTACGAGCAGTACTTC.

V usage is TRBV30 and J usage is TRBJ2-1; 10 bases match TRBD2. V gave up 2 bases and J gave up 7 bases; unmatched junction bases: 8. Germline lookup yields CDR1 GTSNPN and CDR2 SVGIG (reference sequence). The CDR3 is made up of 15 amino acids. The CDR3 spells CAWSSGAGGLNEQFF. The DNA for the CDR3 is TGTGCCTGGAGTAGCGGAGCGGGAGGGTTGAATGAGCAGTTCTTC. Looking up the rest from reference TRBV30 and TRBJ2-1 gives the full variable domain: SQTIHQWPATLVQPVGSPLSLECTVEGTSNPNLYWYRQAAGRGLQLLFYSVGIGQISSEVPQNLSASRPQDRQFILSSKKLLLSDSGFYLCAWSSGAGGLNEQFFGPGTRLTVL.

This clone was found once. The chain recombines TRBV5-6 with TRBJ1-1; D is unresolved. Deletions cut 3 bases from V and 1 base from J, with 7 bases between. CDR1 is SGHDT, CDR2 YYEEEE, per germline. CDR3 length equals 13 residues. Here the CDR3 reads CASSSNENTEAFF. CDR3 coding DNA: TGTGCCAGCAGCTCTAATGAGAACACTGAAGCTTTCTTT. The variable domain in full, completed from reference TRBV5-6 and TRBJ1-1, reads DAGVTQSPTHLIKTRGQQVTLRCSPKSGHDTVSWYQQALGQGPQFIFQYYEEEERQRGNFPDRFSGHQFPNYSSELNVNALLLGDSALYLCASSSNENTEAFFGQGTRLTVV.

This rearrangement joins TRBV5-6 to TRBJ2-7, with a tentative D call TRBD2 (6 bases). The germline V and J ends were trimmed by 2 bases and 7 bases, with 22 bases remaining between them. The CDR3 consists of 16 residues. Looked up from germline, CDR1 is SGHDT and CDR2 is YYEEEE. The CDR3 DNA is TGTGCCAGCAGCTTAGGGATTACTGGAGGGATGCGGGAGCAGTACTTC. It specifies CASSLGITGGMREQYF.

The chain carries TRBV13 and TRBJ1-2; 9 nucleotides line up with TRBD1. CDR1 is PRHDT, CDR2 FYEKMQ, per germline (reference sequence). The V gene end was trimmed by 2 bases and the J gene end by 5 bases; junction bases not matched to a gene: 12. The length of the CDR3 is 17 residues. The CDR3 spells CASSLTRIGDRDYGYTF. The CDR3 DNA sequence: TGTGCCAGCAGCTTAACGAGGATCGGGGACAGGGATTATGGCTACACCTTC.

The chain is built from TRBV4-3 and TRBJ1-2; a possible D gene is TRBD1 (5 bases). V lost 4 bases to trimming and J lost 2 bases, with 14 bases between them. CDR1 and CDR2 (germline): LGHNA, YSLEER. The CDR3 is made up of 15 amino acids. CDR3 nucleotide sequence: TGCGCCAGCAGCCCCGGTGGGGGGACCAACTATGGCTACACCTTC. This sequence encodes CASSPGGGTNYGYTF.

This clone was observed a single time. This chain uses TRBV28 with TRBJ2-7, with TRBD1 as a possible D gene (6 bases). Trimming shortened V by 6 bases and J by 0 bases, and 21 bases separated the two germline ends. In germline, CDR1 is MDHEN, CDR2 SYDVKM. This CDR3 contains 17 residues. As DNA, the CDR3 is TGTGCCAGCAGCCCTCCCCTCCGGGACACCTACTCCTACGAGCAGTACTTC. Its translation is CASSPPLRDTYSYEQYF.

The chain joins TRBV9 to TRBJ2-1, with D perhaps TRBD2 (6 bases). Trimming left V 3 bases short and J 2 bases short, with 9 bases between. CDR1 and CDR2 from the germline V gene are SGDLS and YYNGEE. The CDR3 is 14 amino acids. Here the CDR3 reads CASSGRLAYNEQFF. As DNA, the CDR3 is TGTGCCAGCAGCGGCCGACTAGCCTACAATGAGCAGTTCTTC.

The V gene is TRBV27, the J gene TRBJ2-2; unclear D gene. The germline V gene has CDR1 MNHEY and CDR2 SMNVEV (reference sequence). This CDR3 spans 12 amino acids. Trimming took off 3 bases at V and 7 bases at J, with 6 bases between the two ends. The CDR3: CASSFSIGELFF. The CDR3 DNA is TGTGCCAGCAGTTTTAGTATCGGGGAGCTGTTTTTT.

J is TRBJ2-2 and V is TRBV5-1, with D possibly matching TRBD2 (6 bases). The CDR3 contains 19 residues. In germline, CDR1 is SGHRS, CDR2 YFSETQ. Trimming pared 6 bases from V and 8 bases from J, leaving 32 bases between. CDR3 in DNA: TGCGCCAGCACCTCCCGCTTAACAGCGGGTCCCAGTCTGGCAGGGGAGCTGTTTTTT. Amino acids: CASTSRLTAGPSLAGELFF.

This clone appeared once. V usage is TRBV29-1 and J usage is TRBJ2-1, with 8 bases lining up with TRBD2. J gave up 4 bases and V 7 bases, and 9 bases lay outside the gene matches. This CDR3 has 14 residues. The germline V gene has CDR1 SQVTM and CDR2 ANQGSEA. CDR3 in amino acids: CSATSGGEYNEQFF. CDR3 coding DNA: TGCAGCGCTACCAGCGGGGGTGAATACAATGAGCAGTTCTTC.

This sequence joins TRBV24-1 and TRBJ2-2; no clear D. The V end was cut by 6 bases, the J end by 4 bases, with 5 bases between. From germline, CDR1 is KGHDR and CDR2 SFDVKD. This CDR3 region has 12 residues. The CDR3 sequence: CATSPGTGELFF. The CDR3 nucleotides are TGTGCCACCAGTCCCGGCACCGGGGAGCTGTTTTTT.